This TCR beta chain comes out of a study of T-cell reconstitution after alpha-beta-depleted transplantation in children. The TCRbeta library was prepared with unique molecular identifiers. Each CDR3 protein is one row after TCRdb ran MiXCR on the PCR reads. Found here are 150,000 to 200,000 distinct CDR3 sequences, more than 12% of them singletons; the top ten hold roughly 13%. This clonotype was counted at least ten times. Deletions cut 4 bases from V and 4 bases from J, with 14 bases between. This CDR3 region has 14 residues. Germline assignment: CDR1 SGHKS and CDR2 YYEKEE (reference sequence). The sequence was collected from a human donor who donated a stem cell graft to a child with acute lymphoblastic leukemia. The sequencing here drew on PBMCs from the stem cell graft donor, taken from the stem cell graft. The chain employs TRBV5-5 and TRBJ1-2, with a possible D match to TRBD1 (5 bases). Here the CDR3 DNA reads TGTGCCAGCAGCCTTATGGTGGGGGGCTATGGCTACACCTTC. This codes for CASSLMVGGYGYTF.